The 14 T cell receptor beta chains below come from one sample, sequenced in a study of T cells expressing NK-cell markers. TCRdb re-called the 5' RACE reads, yielding one record per CDR3 amino acid sequence without DNA. The sample includes about 120,000 distinct CDR3 sequences. The sequenced material came from blood T cells: a sorted CD56 or NKG2C T cell subset, CD4+ or CD8+ T cells, or bulk PBMC T cells (not recorded which). The receptors derive from a woman between 18 and 70 years old in good health.

The chain employs TRBV29-1 and TRBJ2-7. In germline, CDR1 is SQVTM, CDR2 ANQGSEA. The CDR3 covers 12 residues. CDR3 in amino acids: CSARTERYEQYF.

The chain recombines TRBV20-1 with TRBJ2-5; TCRdb's D call, TRBD2, is unchecked because there is no DNA. The V gene's germline CDR1 is DFQATT and CDR2 SNEGSKA (reference sequence). This CDR3 region has 15 residues. CDR3 amino acids: CSATRQEPSQETQYF.

The chain recombines TRBV19 with TRBJ2-7; the D call from TCRdb, TRBD1, cannot be confirmed without DNA. Germline CDR1 LNHDA, CDR2 SQIVND (reference sequence). The CDR3 is made up of 15 amino acids. The CDR3 spells CASSMGTSTSYEQYF. Full variable domain (outside the CDR3, taken from reference TRBV19 and TRBJ2-7): DGGITQSPKYLFRKEGQNVTLSCEQNLNHDAMYWYRQDPGQGLRLIYYSQIVNDFQKGDIAEGYSVSREKKESFPLTVTSAQKNPTAFYLCASSMGTSTSYEQYFGPGTRLTVT.

V and J are TRBV2 and TRBJ1-5; TCRdb proposes TRBD1, but this gene call is untestable without DNA. This CDR3 region has 15 residues. Germline lookup yields CDR1 SNHLY and CDR2 FYNNEI. This CDR3 reads CASIPGQGGDQPQHF. Variable domain in full (rest from reference TRBV2 and TRBJ1-5): EPEVTQTPSHQVTQMGQEVILRCVPISNHLYFYWYRQILGQKVEFLVSFYNNEISEKSEIFDDQFSVERPDGSNFTLKIRSTKLEDSAMYFCASIPGQGGDQPQHFGDGTRLSIL.

This rearrangement joins TRBV27 to TRBJ1-6; no DNA is available, so the TRBD1 call from TCRdb remains unchecked. The CDR3 extends over 14 amino acids. The germline V gene has CDR1 MNHEY and CDR2 SMNVEV (reference sequence). CDR3: CASRTTGSNSPLHF.

V is TRBV7-9 and J is TRBJ2-1; TCRdb lists TRBD2, though no DNA is available to test this call. The CDR3 spans 16 residues. Looked up from germline, CDR1 is SEHNR and CDR2 is FQNEAQ (reference sequence). The CDR3 loop is CASSIERVDPYNEQFF.

The chain is built from TRBV29-1 and TRBJ2-2. The germline V gene encodes CDR1 SQVTM and CDR2 ANQGSEA. The CDR3 has 13 residues. The CDR3 spells CSGEQVNTGELFF.

The chain combines TRBV11-2 with TRBJ1-4; TCRdb gives TRBD1 as the D gene, but with no DNA this cannot be confirmed. CDR3 length: 18 residues. The V gene's germline CDR1 is SGHAT and CDR2 FQNNGV. The CDR3 is CASSLEGDRGRPNEKLFF.

This chain uses TRBV30 with TRBJ2-6; TCRdb's D call, TRBD1, is unchecked because there is no DNA. This CDR3 region has 16 residues. Germline V gene lookup returns CDR1 GTSNPN and CDR2 SVGIG (reference sequence). The CDR3 is CAWSVAGGFRANVLTF.

The chain couples TRBV11-2 to TRBJ2-7; the D call of TRBD1 rests on TCRdb alone, since no DNA is present to check it. Germline CDR1 and CDR2: SGHAT and FQNNGV. There are 18 residues in the CDR3. CDR3 protein: CASSFRYSGTGEFYEQYF. The full variable domain, completed using reference TRBV11-2 and TRBJ2-7, is EAGVAQSPRYKIIEKRQSVAFWCNPISGHATLYWYQQILGQGPKLLIQFQNNGVVDDSQLPKDRFSAERLKGVDSTLKIQPAKLEDSAVYLCASSFRYSGTGEFYEQYFGPGTRLTVT.

This rearrangement joins TRBV20-1 to TRBJ2-6; the TCRdb call, TRBD1, lacks DNA for checking. Germline lookup yields CDR1 DFQATT and CDR2 SNEGSKA (reference sequence). The CDR3 length is 19 residues. CDR3: CSGAGTVKKYISGANVLTF.

This chain uses TRBV7-8 with TRBJ2-3; TCRdb selects TRBD1, and the lack of DNA leaves this call unchecked. Per germline, CDR1 SGHVS and CDR2 FQNEAQ. The CDR3 is 15 amino acids. This CDR3 reads CASSLGGAFTDTQYF.

The chain couples TRBV7-2 to TRBJ1-1; the TCRdb call, TRBD1, lacks DNA for checking. CDR3 size: 16 residues. CDR1 is SGHTA, CDR2 FQGNSA, per germline. CDR3 residues: CASSLPNTGVNTEAFF. The full variable domain, in which reference TRBV7-2 and TRBJ1-1 provide the parts outside the CDR3, is GAGVSQSPSNKVTEKGKDVELRCDPISGHTALYWYRQSLGQGLEFLIYFQGNSAPDKSGLPSDRFSAERTGGSVSTLTIQRTQQEDSAVYLCASSLPNTGVNTEAFFGQGTRLTVV.

Here the CDR3 reads CASSVGTDTQYF. The V and J genes are TRBV2 and TRBJ2-3. From germline, CDR1 is SNHLY and CDR2 FYNNEI. CDR3 length: 12 residues. The variable domain in full, completed from reference TRBV2 and TRBJ2-3, reads EPEVTQTPSHQVTQMGQEVILRCVPISNHLYFYWYRQILGQKVEFLVSFYNNEISEKSEIFDDQFSVERPDGSNFTLKIRSTKLEDSAMYFCASSVGTDTQYFGPGTRLTVL.